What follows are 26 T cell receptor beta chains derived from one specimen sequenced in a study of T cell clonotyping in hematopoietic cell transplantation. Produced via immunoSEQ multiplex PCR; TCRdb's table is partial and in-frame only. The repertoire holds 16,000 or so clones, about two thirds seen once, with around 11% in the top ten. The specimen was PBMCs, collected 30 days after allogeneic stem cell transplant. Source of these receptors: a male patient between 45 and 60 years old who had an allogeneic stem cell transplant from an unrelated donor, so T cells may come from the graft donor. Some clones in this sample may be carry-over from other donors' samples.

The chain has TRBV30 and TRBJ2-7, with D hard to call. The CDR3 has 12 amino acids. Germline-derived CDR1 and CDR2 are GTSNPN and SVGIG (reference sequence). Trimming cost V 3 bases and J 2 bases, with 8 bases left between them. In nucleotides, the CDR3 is TGTGCCTGGAGCGACCCGACCTACGAGCAGTACTTC. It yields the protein CAWSDPTYEQYF.

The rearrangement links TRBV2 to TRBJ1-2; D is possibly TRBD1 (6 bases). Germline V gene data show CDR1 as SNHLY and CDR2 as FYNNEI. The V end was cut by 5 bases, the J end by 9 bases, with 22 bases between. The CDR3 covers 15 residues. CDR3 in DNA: TGTGCCAGCAGTCGAGAGCAGGGGACGGAGAGCCGCTACACCTTC. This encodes CASSREQGTESRYTF.

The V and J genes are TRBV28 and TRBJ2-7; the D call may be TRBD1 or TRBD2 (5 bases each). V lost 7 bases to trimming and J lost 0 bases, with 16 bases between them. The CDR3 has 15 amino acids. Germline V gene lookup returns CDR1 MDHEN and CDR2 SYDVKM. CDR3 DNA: TGTGCCAGCACCCTTACCCCAGGGACCTCCTACGAGCAGTACTTC. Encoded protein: CASTLTPGTSYEQYF. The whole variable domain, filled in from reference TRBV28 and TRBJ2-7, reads DVKVTQSSRYLVKRTGEKVFLECVQDMDHENMFWYRQDPGLGLRLIYFSYDVKMKEKGDIPEGYSVSREKKERFSLILESASTNQTSMYLCASTLTPGTSYEQYFGPGTRLTVT.

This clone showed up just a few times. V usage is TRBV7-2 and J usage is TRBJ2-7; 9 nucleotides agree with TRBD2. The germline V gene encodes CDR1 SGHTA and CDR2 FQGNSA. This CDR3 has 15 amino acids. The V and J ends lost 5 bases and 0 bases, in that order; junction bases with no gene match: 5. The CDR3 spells CASSLSGGYSYEQYF. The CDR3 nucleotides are TGTGCCAGCAGCCTGAGCGGGGGGTACTCCTACGAGCAGTACTTC.

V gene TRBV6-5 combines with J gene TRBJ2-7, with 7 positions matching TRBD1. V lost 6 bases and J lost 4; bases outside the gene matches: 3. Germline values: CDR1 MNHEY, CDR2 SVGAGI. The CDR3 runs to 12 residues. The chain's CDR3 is CASSRQGYEQYF. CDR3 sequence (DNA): TGTGCCAGCAGCCGACAGGGTTACGAGCAGTACTTC.

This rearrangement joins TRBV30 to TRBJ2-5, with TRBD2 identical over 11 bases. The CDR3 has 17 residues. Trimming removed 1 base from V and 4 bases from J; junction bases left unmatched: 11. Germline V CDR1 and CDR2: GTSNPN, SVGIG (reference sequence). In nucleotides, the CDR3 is TGTGCCTGGAGTGACCCCATGCTAGCGGGAGGTTCAGAGACCCAGTACTTC. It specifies CAWSDPMLAGGSETQYF.

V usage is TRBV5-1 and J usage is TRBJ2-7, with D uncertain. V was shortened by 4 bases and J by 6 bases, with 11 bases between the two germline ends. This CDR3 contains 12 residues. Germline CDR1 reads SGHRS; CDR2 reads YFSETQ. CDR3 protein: CASSMDDVEQYF. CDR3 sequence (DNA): TGCGCCAGCAGCATGGACGACGTCGAGCAGTACTTC.

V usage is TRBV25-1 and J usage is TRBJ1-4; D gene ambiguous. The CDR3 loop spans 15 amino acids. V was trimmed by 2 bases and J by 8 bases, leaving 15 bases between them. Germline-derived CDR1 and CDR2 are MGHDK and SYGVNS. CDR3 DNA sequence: TGTGCCAGCAGTGAACGGACCGGACGTGGAGAAAAACTGTTTTTT. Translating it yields CASSERTGRGEKLFF.

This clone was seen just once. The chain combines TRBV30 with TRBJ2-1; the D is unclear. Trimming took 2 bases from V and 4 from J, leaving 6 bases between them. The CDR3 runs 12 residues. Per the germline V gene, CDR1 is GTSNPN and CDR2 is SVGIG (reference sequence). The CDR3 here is CAWSTRYNEQFF. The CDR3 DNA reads TGTGCCTGGAGTACCAGGTACAATGAGCAGTTCTTC.

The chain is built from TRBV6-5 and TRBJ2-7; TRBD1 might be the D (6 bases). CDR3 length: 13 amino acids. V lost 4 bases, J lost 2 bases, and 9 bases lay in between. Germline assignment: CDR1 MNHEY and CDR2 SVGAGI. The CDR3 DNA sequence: TGTGCCAGCAGTTTCGGACAGACCTACGAGCAGTACTTC. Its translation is CASSFGQTYEQYF.

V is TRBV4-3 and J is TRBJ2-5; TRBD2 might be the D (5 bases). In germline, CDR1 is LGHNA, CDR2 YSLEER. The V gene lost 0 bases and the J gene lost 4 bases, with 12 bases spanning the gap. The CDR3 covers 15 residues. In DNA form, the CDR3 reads TGCGCCAGCAGCCAAGATCACGGGGTAGGAGAGACCCAGTACTTC. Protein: CASSQDHGVGETQYF.

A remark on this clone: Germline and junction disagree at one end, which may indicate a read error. CDR3 residues: CASSRNTANSYGQYF. As DNA, the CDR3 is TGTGCCAGCAGTCGTAATACAGCGAACTCCTACGGGCAGTACTTC. V gene TRBV6-6 combines with J gene TRBJ2-7; D not resolved. The CDR3 extends over 15 amino acids. Germline V lookup: CDR1 MNHNY, CDR2 SVGAGI (reference sequence).

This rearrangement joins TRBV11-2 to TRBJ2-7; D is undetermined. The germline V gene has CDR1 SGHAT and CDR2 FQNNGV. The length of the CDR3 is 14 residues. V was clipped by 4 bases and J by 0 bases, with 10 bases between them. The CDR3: CASSSTASSYEQYF. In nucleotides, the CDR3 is TGTGCCAGCAGCTCCACAGCGAGCTCCTACGAGCAGTACTTC.

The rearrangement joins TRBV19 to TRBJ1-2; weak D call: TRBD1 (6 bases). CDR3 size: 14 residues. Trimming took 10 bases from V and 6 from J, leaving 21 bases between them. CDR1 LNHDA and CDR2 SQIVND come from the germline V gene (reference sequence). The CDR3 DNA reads TGTGCCACCCAACCACAGGGCAGGGTACATGGCTACACCTTC. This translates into CATQPQGRVHGYTF.

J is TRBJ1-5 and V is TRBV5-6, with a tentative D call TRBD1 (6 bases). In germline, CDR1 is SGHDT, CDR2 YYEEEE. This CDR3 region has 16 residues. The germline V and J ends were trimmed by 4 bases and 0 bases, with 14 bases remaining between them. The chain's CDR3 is CASSRKDRHSNQPQHF. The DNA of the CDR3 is TGTGCCAGCAGCCGCAAGGACAGACATAGCAATCAGCCCCAGCATTTT.

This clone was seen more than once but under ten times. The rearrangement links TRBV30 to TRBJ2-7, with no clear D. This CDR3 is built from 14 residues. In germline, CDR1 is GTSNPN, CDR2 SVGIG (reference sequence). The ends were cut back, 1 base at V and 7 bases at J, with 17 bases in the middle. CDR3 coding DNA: TGTGCCTGGAGTGGGGTCAGCGCAGACCTGGAGCAGTACTTC. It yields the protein CAWSGVSADLEQYF.

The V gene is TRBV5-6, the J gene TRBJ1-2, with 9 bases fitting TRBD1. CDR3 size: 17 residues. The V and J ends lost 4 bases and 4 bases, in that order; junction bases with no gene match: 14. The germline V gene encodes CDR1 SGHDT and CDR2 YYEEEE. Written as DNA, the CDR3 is TGTGCCAGCAGCCCCGGGACAGGGATTTTGGTAGGCTATGGCTACACCTTC. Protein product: CASSPGTGILVGYGYTF. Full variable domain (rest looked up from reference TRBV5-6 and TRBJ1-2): DAGVTQSPTHLIKTRGQQVTLRCSPKSGHDTVSWYQQALGQGPQFIFQYYEEEERQRGNFPDRFSGHQFPNYSSELNVNALLLGDSALYLCASSPGTGILVGYGYTFGSGTRLTVV.

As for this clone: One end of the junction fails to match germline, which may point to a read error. CDR3 nucleotide sequence: TGTGCCTGGGGGGAGACAGGGGGTCCCTATGGGTACACCTTC. Its protein product is CAWGETGGPYGYTF. The chain combines TRBV30 with TRBJ1-2, with 9 bases lining up with TRBD1. The CDR3 totals 14 residues. Germline lookup yields CDR1 GTSNPN and CDR2 SVGIG (reference sequence).

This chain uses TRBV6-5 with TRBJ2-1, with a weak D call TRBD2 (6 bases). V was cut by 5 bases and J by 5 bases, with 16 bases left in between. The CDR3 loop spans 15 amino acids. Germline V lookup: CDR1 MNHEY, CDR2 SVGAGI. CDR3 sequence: CASSPRRGGHNEQFF. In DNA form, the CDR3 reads TGTGCCAGCAGTCCCCGTAGGGGAGGCCACAATGAGCAGTTCTTC.

CDR3 sequence: CASTQGLNQPQHF. The CDR3 nucleotides are TGTGCCAGCACACAGGGCCTCAATCAGCCCCAGCATTTT. V usage is TRBV6-6 and J usage is TRBJ1-5, with a possible D match to TRBD1 (6 bases). The CDR3 loop spans 13 amino acids. Trimming left V 7 bases short and J 3 bases short, with 10 bases between. CDR1 and CDR2 (germline): MNHNY, SVGAGI (reference sequence).

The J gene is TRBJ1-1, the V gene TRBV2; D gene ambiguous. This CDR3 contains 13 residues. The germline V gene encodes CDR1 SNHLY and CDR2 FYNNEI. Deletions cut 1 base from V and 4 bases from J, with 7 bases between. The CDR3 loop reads CASSEGDATEAFF. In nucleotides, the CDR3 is TGTGCCAGCAGTGAAGGGGATGCCACTGAAGCTTTCTTT. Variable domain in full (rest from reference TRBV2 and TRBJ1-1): EPEVTQTPSHQVTQMGQEVILRCVPISNHLYFYWYRQILGQKVEFLVSFYNNEISEKSEIFDDQFSVERPDGSNFTLKIRSTKLEDSAMYFCASSEGDATEAFFGQGTRLTVV.

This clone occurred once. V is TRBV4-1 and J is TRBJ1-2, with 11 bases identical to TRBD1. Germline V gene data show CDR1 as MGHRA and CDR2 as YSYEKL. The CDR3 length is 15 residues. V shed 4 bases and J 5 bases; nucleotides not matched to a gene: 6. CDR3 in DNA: TGCGCCAGCAGCCCAAAAGGGACAGGGGGTTATGGCTACACCTTC. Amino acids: CASSPKGTGGYGYTF.

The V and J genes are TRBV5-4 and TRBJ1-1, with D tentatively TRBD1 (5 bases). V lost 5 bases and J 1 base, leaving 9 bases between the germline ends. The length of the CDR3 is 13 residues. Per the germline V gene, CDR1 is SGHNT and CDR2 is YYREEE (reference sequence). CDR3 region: CASSPTGNTEAFF. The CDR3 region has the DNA TGTGCCAGCAGTCCCACAGGGAACACTGAAGCTTTCTTT.

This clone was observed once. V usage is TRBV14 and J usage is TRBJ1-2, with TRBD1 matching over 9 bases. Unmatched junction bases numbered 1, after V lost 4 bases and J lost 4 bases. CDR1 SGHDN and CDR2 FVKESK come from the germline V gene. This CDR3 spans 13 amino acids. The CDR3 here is CASSRDRAYGYTF. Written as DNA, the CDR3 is TGTGCCAGCAGCCGGGACAGGGCCTATGGCTACACCTTC.

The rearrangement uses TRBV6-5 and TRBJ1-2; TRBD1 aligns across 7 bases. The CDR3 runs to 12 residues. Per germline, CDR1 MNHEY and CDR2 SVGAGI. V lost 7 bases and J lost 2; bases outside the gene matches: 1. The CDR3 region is CASTQGNYGYTF. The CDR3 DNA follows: TGTGCCAGCACACAGGGGAACTATGGCTACACCTTC.

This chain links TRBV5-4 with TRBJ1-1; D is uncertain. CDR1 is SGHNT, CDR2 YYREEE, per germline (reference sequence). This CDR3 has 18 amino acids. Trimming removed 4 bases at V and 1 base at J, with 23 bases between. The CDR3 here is CASSVQNSHRPKNTEAFF. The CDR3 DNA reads TGTGCCAGCAGCGTCCAAAACTCTCACCGACCTAAGAACACTGAAGCTTTCTTT. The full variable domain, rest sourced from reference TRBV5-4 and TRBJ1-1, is ETGVTQSPTHLIKTRGQQVTLRCSSQSGHNTVSWYQQALGQGPQFIFQYYREEENGRGNFPPRFSGLQFPNYSSELNVNALELDDSALYLCASSVQNSHRPKNTEAFFGQGTRLTVV.